This T cell receptor (beta chain) was captured in a study of blood T cell repertoires in COVID-19. On the study more broadly: In each case, the material was cDNA or gDNA derived from T cells, B-cell-depleted T cells, or PBMCs.

Germline V gene data show CDR1 as MNHEY and CDR2 as SVGAGI. The CDR3 sequence is 13 residues long. With 7 bases removed from V and 3 bases from J, the gap between germline ends came to 13 bases. In the study's own analysis: Amplification from reference gene primers served as the basis for estimated nucleated cell counts. Some clones are missing from TCRdb's copy, which holds only in-frame ones; the method was immunoSEQ multiplex PCR. V and J calls and clone size are as listed in that table; D and trimming were resolved from the DNA. The table lists under 200,000 clones, around four fifths of them singletons.

V and J are TRBV6-5 and TRBJ2-7; no definite D call. This receptor was taken from a woman in her 70s with COVID-19, enrolled during active disease. The sequenced material came from peripheral blood. The CDR3 bases are TGTGCCAGCATCTCGCCAGCGAGCTACGAGCAGTACTTC. It yields the protein CASISPASYEQYF.